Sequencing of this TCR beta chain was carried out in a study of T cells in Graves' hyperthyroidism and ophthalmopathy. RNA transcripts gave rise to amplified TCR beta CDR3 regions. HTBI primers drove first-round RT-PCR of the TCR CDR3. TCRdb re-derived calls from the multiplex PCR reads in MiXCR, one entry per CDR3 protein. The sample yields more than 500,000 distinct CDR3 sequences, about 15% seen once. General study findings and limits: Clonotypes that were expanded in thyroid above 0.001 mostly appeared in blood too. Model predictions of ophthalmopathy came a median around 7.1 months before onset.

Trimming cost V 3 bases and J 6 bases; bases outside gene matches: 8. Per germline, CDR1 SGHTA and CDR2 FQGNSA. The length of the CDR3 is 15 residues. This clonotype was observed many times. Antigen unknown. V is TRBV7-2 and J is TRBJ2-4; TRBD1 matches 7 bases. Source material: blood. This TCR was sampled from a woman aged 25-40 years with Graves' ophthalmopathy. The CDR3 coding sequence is TGTGCCAGCAGCTTTAGGGGGCAGTATACAAACATTCAGTACTTC. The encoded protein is CASSFRGQYTNIQYF. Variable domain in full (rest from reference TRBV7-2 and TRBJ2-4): GAGVSQSPSNKVTEKGKDVELRCDPISGHTALYWYRQSLGQGLEFLIYFQGNSAPDKSGLPSDRFSAERTGGSVSTLTIQRTQQEDSAVYLCASSFRGQYTNIQYFGAGTRLSVL.